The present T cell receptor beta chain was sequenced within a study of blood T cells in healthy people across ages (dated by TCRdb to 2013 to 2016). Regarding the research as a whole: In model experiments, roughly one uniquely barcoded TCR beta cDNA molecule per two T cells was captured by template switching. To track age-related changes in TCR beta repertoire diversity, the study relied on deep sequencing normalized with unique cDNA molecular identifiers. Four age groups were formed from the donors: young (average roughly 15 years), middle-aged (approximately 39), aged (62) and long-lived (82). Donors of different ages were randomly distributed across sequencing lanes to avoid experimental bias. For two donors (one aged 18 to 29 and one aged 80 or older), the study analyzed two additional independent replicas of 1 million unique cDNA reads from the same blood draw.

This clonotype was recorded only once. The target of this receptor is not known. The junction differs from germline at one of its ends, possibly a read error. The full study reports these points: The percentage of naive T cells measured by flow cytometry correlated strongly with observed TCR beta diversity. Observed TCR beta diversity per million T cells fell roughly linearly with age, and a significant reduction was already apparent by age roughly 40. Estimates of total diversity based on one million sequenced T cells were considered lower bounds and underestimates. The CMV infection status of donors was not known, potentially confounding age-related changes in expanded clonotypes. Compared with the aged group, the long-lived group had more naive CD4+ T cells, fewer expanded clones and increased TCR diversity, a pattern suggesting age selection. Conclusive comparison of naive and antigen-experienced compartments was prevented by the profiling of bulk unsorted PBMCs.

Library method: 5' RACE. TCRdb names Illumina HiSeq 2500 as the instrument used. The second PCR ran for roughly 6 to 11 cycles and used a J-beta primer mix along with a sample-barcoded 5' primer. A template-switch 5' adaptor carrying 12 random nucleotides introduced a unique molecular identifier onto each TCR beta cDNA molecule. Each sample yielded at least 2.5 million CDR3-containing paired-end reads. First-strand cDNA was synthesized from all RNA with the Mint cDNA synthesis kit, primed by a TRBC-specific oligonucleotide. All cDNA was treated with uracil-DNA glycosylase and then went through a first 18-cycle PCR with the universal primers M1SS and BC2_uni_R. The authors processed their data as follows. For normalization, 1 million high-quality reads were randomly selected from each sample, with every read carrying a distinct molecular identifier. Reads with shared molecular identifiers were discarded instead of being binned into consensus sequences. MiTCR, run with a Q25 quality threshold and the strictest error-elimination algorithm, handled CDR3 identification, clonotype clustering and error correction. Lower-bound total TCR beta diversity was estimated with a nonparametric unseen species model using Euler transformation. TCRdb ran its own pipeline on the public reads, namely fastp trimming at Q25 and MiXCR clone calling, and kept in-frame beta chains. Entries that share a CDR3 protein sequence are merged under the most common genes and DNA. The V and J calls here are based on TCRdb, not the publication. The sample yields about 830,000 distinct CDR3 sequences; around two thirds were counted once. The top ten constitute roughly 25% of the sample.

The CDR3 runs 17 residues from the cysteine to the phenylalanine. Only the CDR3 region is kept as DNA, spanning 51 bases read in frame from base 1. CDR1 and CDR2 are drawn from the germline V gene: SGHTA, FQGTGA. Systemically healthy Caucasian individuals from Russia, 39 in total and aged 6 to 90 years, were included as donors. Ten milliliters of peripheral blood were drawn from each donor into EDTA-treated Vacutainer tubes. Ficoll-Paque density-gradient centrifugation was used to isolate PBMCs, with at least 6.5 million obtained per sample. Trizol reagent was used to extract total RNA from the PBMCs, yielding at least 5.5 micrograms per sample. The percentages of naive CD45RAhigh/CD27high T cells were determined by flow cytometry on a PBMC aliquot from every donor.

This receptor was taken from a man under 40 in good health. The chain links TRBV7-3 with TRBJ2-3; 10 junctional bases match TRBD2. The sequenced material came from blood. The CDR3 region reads CANSPRLAGASTDTQYF. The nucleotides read TGTGCCAACAGCCCCCGTCTAGCGGGGGCTAGCACAGATACGCAGTATTTT.